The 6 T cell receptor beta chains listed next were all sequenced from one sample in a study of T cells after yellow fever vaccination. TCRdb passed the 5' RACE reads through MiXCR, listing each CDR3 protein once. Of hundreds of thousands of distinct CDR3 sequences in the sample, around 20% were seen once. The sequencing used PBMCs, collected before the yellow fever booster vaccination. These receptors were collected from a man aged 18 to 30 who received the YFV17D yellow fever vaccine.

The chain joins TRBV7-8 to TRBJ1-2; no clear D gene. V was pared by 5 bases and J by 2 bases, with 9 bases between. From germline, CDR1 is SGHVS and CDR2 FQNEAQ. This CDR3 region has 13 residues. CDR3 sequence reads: CASSPRQNYGYTF. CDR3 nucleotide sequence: TGTGCCAGCAGCCCCCGGCAGAACTATGGCTACACCTTC.

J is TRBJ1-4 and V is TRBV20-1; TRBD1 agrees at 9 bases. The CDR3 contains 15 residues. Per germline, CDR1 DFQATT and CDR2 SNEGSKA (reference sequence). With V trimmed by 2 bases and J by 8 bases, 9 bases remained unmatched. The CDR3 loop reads CSARLPGTGKEKLFF. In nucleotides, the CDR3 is TGCAGTGCTAGACTCCCCGGGACAGGGAAGGAAAAACTGTTTTTT.

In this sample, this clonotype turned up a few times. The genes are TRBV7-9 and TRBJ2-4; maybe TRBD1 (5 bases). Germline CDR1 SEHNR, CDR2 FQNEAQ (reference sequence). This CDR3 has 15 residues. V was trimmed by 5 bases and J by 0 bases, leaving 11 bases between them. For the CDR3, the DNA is TGTGCCAGCAGCCTTTTCAGGGTAGCCAAAAACATTCAGTACTTC. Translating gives CASSLFRVAKNIQYF.

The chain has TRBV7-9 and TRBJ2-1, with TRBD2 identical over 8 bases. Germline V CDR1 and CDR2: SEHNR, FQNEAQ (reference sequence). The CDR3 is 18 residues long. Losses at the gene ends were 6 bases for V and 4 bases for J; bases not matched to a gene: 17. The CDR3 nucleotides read TGTGCCAGCAGAACCCTTGTCGGGGGGGTCGGAAAGTACAATGAGCAGTTCTTC. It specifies CASRTLVGGVGKYNEQFF.

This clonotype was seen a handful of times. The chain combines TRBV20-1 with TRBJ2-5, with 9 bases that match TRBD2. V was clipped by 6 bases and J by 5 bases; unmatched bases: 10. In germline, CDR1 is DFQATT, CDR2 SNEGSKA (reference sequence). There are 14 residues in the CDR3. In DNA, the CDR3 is TGCAGTGCAACCCCCACTAGCGGGCGGGAGACCCAGTACTTC. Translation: CSATPTSGRETQYF.

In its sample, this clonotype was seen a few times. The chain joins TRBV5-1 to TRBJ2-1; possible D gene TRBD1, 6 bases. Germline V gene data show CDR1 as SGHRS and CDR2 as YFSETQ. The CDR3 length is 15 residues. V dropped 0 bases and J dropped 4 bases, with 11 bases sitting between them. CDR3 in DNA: TGCGCCAGCAGCTTGGAAGGGGGAGCTTACAATGAGCAGTTCTTC. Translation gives CASSLEGGAYNEQFF.